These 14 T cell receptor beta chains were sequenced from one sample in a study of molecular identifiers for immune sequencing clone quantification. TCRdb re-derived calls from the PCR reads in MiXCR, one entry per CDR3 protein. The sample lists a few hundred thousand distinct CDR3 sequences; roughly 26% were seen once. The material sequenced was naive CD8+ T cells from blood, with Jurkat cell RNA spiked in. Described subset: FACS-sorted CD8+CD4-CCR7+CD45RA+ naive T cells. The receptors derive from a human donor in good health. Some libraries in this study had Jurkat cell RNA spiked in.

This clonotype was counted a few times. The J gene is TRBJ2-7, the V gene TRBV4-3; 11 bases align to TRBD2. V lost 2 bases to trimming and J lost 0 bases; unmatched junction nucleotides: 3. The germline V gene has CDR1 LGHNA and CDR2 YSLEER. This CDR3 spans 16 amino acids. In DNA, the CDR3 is TGCGCCAGCAGCCAATCTAGCGGGAGGAGCTCCTACGAGCAGTACTTC. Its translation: CASSQSSGRSSYEQYF.

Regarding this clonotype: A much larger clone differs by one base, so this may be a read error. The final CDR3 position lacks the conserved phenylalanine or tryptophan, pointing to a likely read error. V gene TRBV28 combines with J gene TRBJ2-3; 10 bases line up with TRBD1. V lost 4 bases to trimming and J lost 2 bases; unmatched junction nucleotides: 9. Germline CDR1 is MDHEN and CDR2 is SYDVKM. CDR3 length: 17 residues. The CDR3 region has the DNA TGTGCCAGCAGTTCCAAGTGGGGACAGGGGTACACAGATACGCAGTATTCT. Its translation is CASSSKWGQGYTDTQYS.

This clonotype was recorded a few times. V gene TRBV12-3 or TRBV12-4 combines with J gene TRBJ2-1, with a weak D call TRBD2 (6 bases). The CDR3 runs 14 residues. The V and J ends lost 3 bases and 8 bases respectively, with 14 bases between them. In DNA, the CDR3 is TGTGCCAGCAGTTTGGGGGGAGTAAGGTATGAGCAGTTCTTC. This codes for CASSLGGVRYEQFF.

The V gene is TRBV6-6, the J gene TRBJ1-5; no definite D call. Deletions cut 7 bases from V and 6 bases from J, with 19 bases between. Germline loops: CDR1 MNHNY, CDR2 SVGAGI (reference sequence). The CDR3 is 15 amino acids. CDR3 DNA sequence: TGTGCCAGCAACTTCTTGGCGGCGGGCTCTCAGCCCCAGCATTTT. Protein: CASNFLAAGSQPQHF.

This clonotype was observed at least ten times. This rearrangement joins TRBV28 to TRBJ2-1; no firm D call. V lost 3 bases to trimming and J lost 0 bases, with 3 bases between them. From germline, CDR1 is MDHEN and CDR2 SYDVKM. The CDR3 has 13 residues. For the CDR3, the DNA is TGTGCCAGCAGTTTCAGCTCCTACAATGAGCAGTTCTTC. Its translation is CASSFSSYNEQFF. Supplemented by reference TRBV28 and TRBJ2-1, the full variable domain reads DVKVTQSSRYLVKRTGEKVFLECVQDMDHENMFWYRQDPGLGLRLIYFSYDVKMKEKGDIPEGYSVSREKKERFSLILESASTNQTSMYLCASSFSSYNEQFFGPGTRLTVL.

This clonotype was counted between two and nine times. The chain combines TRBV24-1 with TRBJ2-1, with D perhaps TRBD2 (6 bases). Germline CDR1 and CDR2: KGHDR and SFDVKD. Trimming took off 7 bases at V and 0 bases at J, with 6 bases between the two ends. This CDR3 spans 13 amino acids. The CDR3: CATSGSSYNEQFF. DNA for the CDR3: TGTGCCACCAGCGGGAGCTCCTACAATGAGCAGTTCTTC.

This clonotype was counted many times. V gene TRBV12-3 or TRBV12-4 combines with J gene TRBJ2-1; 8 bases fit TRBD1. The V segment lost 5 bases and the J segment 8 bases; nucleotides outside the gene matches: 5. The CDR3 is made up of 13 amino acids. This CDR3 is CASSPYRGDEQFF. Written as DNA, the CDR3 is TGTGCCAGCAGTCCTTACAGGGGGGATGAGCAGTTCTTC.

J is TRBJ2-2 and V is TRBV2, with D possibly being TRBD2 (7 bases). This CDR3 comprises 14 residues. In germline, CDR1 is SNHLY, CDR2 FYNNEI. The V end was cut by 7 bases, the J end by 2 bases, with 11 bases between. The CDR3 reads CASNRGANTGELFF. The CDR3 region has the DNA TGTGCCAGCAACCGGGGGGCCAACACCGGGGAGCTGTTTTTT.

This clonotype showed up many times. CDR3 in amino acids: CASSFYRVLNEAFF. CDR3 coding DNA: TGTGCCAGCAGCTTTTACAGGGTCCTGAATGAAGCTTTCTTT. The rearrangement links TRBV5-6 to TRBJ1-1, with a possible D match to TRBD1 (6 bases). V was clipped by 2 bases and J by 7 bases, with 15 bases between them. Germline lookup yields CDR1 SGHDT and CDR2 YYEEEE. CDR3 size: 14 residues.

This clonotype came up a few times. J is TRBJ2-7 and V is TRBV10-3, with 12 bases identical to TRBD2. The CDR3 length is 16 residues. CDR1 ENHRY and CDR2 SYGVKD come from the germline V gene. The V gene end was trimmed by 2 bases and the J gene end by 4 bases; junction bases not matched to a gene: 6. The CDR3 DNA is TGTGCCATCAGTGAGGCTATCGGGACTAGCGGGTACGAGCAGTACTTC. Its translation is CAISEAIGTSGYEQYF.

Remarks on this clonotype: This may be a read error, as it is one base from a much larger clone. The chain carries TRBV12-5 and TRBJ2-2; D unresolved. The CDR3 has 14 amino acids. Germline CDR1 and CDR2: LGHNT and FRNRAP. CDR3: CSSDVPNETGELFF. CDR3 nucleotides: TGTTCTAGTGATGTTCCTAATGAAACCGGGGAGCTGTTTTTT.

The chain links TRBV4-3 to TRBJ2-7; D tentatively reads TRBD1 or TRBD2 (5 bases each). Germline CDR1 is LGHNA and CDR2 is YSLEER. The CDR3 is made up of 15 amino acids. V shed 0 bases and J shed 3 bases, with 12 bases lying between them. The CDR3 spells CASSQDRGSFYEQYF. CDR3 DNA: TGCGCCAGCAGCCAAGATCGGGGCTCCTTCTACGAGCAGTACTTC.

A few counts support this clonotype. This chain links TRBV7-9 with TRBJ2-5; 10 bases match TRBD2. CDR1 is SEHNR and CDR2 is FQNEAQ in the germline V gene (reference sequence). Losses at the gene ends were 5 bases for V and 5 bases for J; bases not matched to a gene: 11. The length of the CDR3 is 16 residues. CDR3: CASSPGKAGGLETQYF. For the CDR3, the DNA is TGTGCCAGCAGCCCCGGGAAAGCGGGGGGGCTGGAGACCCAGTACTTC. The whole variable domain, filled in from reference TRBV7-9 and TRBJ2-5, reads DTGVSQNPRHKITKRGQNVTFRCDPISEHNRLYWYRQTLGQGPEFLTYFQNEAQLEKSRLLSDRFSAERPKGSFSTLEIQRTEQGDSAMYLCASSPGKAGGLETQYFGPGTRLLVL.

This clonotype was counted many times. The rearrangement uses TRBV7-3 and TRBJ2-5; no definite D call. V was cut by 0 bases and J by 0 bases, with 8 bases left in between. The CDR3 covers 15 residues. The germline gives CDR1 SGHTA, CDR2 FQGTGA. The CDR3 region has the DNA TGTGCCAGCAGCTTAACAATGAGCGACCAAGAGACCCAGTACTTC. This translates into CASSLTMSDQETQYF.